This T cell receptor beta chain was sequenced during a study of PD-L1 blockade in urothelial cancer. The protocol was immunoSEQ multiplex PCR, while the TCRdb copy is restricted to in-frame clones and leaves out a portion. The repertoire includes around 130,000 clones, about four fifths of them detected once, and roughly 2.9% sits in the top ten. Specified time point: pretreatment peripheral blood. V gave up 6 bases and J gave up 5 bases; unmatched junction bases: 11. This CDR3 is built from 16 residues. From germline, CDR1 is LNHDA and CDR2 SQIVND (reference sequence). Sample: PBMCs, taken around atezolizumab (anti-PD-L1) treatment. The V gene is TRBV19, the J gene TRBJ1-5, with 9 positions matching TRBD1. The TCR originated in a man aged 45-65 years with urothelial cancer. The CDR3 loop reads CASSDPGQGSDQPQHF. The CDR3 DNA is TGTGCCAGTAGCGATCCGGGACAGGGCAGCGATCAGCCCCAGCATTTT.